The 21 T cell receptor beta chains in this list originate from one sample, sequenced in a study of T cells in Graves' hyperthyroidism and ophthalmopathy. Amplified TCR beta CDR3 regions came from RNA transcripts. Initially, a first-round RT-PCR of the TCR CDR3 employed the HTBI primer set. One entry per CDR3 protein results from TCRdb running MiXCR on the multiplex PCR reads. The sample contains hundreds of thousands of distinct CDR3 sequences, roughly 40% of which appear only once. Sequencing was carried out using blood. These receptors came from a young man with Graves' hyperthyroidism.

V gene TRBV5-1 combines with J gene TRBJ2-6; D not resolved. Germline CDR1 and CDR2: SGHRS and YFSETQ. V lost 5 bases and J lost 1, with 10 bases in between. This CDR3 contains 15 residues. CDR3 region: CASRLTQSGANVLTF. DNA of the CDR3: TGCGCCAGCAGACTGACGCAATCTGGGGCCAACGTCCTGACTTTC.

The rearrangement joins TRBV6-5 to TRBJ1-4, with TRBD1 as a possible D gene (5 bases). Germline CDR1 MNHEY, CDR2 SVGAGI. CDR3 length: 14 amino acids. V was shortened by 8 bases and J by 8 bases, with 18 bases between the two germline ends. The CDR3 nucleotides are TGTGCCAGCTCTCAGGGAGGGAGGGGCGAAAAACTGTTTTTT. Encoded protein: CASSQGGRGEKLFF.

This clonotype was counted many times. V is TRBV29-1 and J is TRBJ1-4, with D perhaps matching TRBD1 (5 bases). This CDR3 spans 13 amino acids. Germline loops: CDR1 SQVTM, CDR2 ANQGSEA. Trimming shortened V by 7 bases and J by 2 bases, and 11 bases separated the two germline ends. Here the CDR3 reads CSARRGTNEKLFF. CDR3 in DNA: TGCAGCGCACGTCGGGGGACTAATGAAAAACTGTTTTTT.

In this sample, this clonotype turned up many times. The chain uses TRBV10-3 and TRBJ1-5; 8 bases align to TRBD1. V dropped 4 bases and J dropped 7; count of bases not matched to a gene: 6. The CDR3 consists of 14 residues. Germline values: CDR1 ENHRY, CDR2 SYGVKD. The CDR3 is CAISVGQGVQPQHF. The CDR3 DNA reads as TGTGCCATCAGTGTTGGACAGGGAGTACAGCCCCAGCATTTT.

This clonotype was observed many times. This sequence joins TRBV10-2 and TRBJ1-1, with D unclear. Germline CDR1 and CDR2: WSHSY and SAAADI. The CDR3 loop spans 13 amino acids. Trimming stripped 3 bases from V and 1 base from J, with 6 bases between. CDR3 nucleotides: TGCGCCAGCAGTGACTTTCCGAACACTGAAGCTTTCTTT. It translates to CASSDFPNTEAFF.

This clonotype was picked up many times. An end of the junction does not agree with germline; a read error may underlie this. The gene calls are TRBV7-7 and TRBJ1-4, with a weak D call TRBD1 (5 bases). CDR3 length equals 14 residues. Looked up from germline, CDR1 is SSHAT and CDR2 is FNYEAQ (reference sequence). CDR3: CASSSQGGDEKLFF. The CDR3 coding sequence is TGTGCTAGCAGCTCCCAAGGAGGGGATGAAAAACTGTTTTTT.

The rearrangement uses TRBV20-1 and TRBJ2-5, with 11 bases fitting TRBD2. Germline V gene lookup returns CDR1 DFQATT and CDR2 SNEGSKA (reference sequence). The J segment lost 1 base and the V segment lost 5 bases, leaving 6 bases of the junction unmatched. This CDR3 is built from 15 residues. The chain's CDR3 is CSAAILAGAQETQYF. The CDR3 DNA reads as TGCAGTGCTGCTATACTAGCGGGGGCCCAAGAGACCCAGTACTTC.

The CDR3 DNA reads TGTGCCAGCAGAACCAGGGATTTGGGCTATGGCTACACCTTC. Encoded protein: CASRTRDLGYGYTF. The gene calls are TRBV12-3 or TRBV12-4 and TRBJ1-2; weak D call: TRBD1 (5 bases). This CDR3 has 14 amino acids. V dropped 6 bases and J dropped 4 bases, with 15 bases sitting between them.

On this clonotype itself: A much larger clone lies one base from this, so it may be a read error. The genes are TRBV19 and TRBJ1-5, with D possibly being TRBD2 (7 bases). The J call is in doubt because the DNA end fits TRBJ2-3 better. The CDR3 spans 15 residues. Germline CDR1 and CDR2: LNHDA and SQIVND (reference sequence). In DNA form, the CDR3 reads TGTGCCAGTAGTATAGCGGGGGGCGGCAATCAGCCCCAGTATTTT. Its translation is CASSIAGGGNQPQYF.

This clonotype has only a few counts. This sequence joins TRBV28 and TRBJ2-7; possible D gene TRBD2, 6 bases. CDR1 and CDR2 (germline): MDHEN, SYDVKM. The CDR3 runs 12 residues. Trimming removed 5 bases at V and 6 bases at J, with 11 bases between. The CDR3 spells CASSGGVSEQYF. Written as DNA, the CDR3 is TGTGCCAGCAGTGGAGGGGTCTCCGAGCAGTACTTC.

Details on this clonotype: One end of the junction is discordant with germline, which a read error may explain. V gene TRBV4-1 combines with J gene TRBJ1-2; D unclear. Germline CDR1 is MGHRA and CDR2 is YSYEKL. The CDR3 is made up of 13 amino acids. The CDR3 DNA follows: TGCGCCACCAGCCGAGTGGGAACTGACGGCTACACCTTC. Translation: CATSRVGTDGYTF.

This clonotype occurred many times. The rearrangement links TRBV20-1 to TRBJ2-5; tentative D call: TRBD2 (5 bases). The CDR3 length is 12 residues. Germline lookup yields CDR1 DFQATT and CDR2 SNEGSKA (reference sequence). With 4 bases removed from V and 4 bases from J, the gap between germline ends came to 10 bases. This CDR3 is CSATRAGETQYF. CDR3 DNA: TGCAGTGCTACTCGCGCGGGAGAGACCCAGTACTTC.

This clonotype was counted only a few times. For the CDR3, the DNA is TGCAGTGCTGAGGGACAGGGGGATGGGTTAGCTAATGAAAAACTGTTTTTT. Protein product: CSAEGQGDGLANEKLFF. V is TRBV20-1 and J is TRBJ1-4, with TRBD1 matching over 11 bases. The germline V gene has CDR1 DFQATT and CDR2 SNEGSKA (reference sequence). Trimming cost V 5 bases and J 3 bases; bases outside gene matches: 11. CDR3 length: 17 amino acids.

This clonotype was observed at least ten times. This chain connects TRBV7-8 to TRBJ2-5, with D possibly matching TRBD1 (5 bases). The germline CDR1 and CDR2 sequences are SGHVS and FQNEAQ. CDR3 length: 14 residues. V was cut by 5 bases and J by 2 bases, with 12 bases left in between. Here the CDR3 reads CASSRGRAQETQYF. The CDR3 bases are TGTGCCAGCAGCCGAGGCAGGGCGCAAGAGACCCAGTACTTC.

This clonotype was seen at least ten times. V is TRBV20-1 and J is TRBJ2-5, with D perhaps matching TRBD1 (5 bases). V was clipped by 5 bases and J by 5 bases, with 18 bases between them. Germline CDR1 reads DFQATT; CDR2 reads SNEGSKA (reference sequence). The CDR3 runs to 14 residues. CDR3 protein: CSAQDGQGGETQYF. The CDR3 DNA reads TGCAGTGCTCAAGACGGCCAGGGTGGGGAGACCCAGTACTTC.

This clonotype was counted ten times or more. The chain uses TRBV10-3 and TRBJ1-1, with 7 bases lining up with TRBD1. With V trimmed by 6 bases and J by 5 bases, 6 bases remained unmatched. The CDR3 loop spans 13 amino acids. Germline V gene data show CDR1 as ENHRY and CDR2 as SYGVKD. The chain's CDR3 is CAISNQGGTEAFF. DNA of the CDR3: TGTGCCATCAGCAATCAGGGGGGTACTGAAGCTTTCTTT.

The chain uses TRBV15 and TRBJ2-7, with 7 bases fitting TRBD1. There are 15 residues in the CDR3. Germline V gene data show CDR1 as LNHNV and CDR2 as YYDKDF (reference sequence). V gave up 4 bases and J gave up 2 bases; unmatched junction bases: 8. The CDR3 loop reads CATSTPGQQPYEQYF. CDR3 DNA: TGTGCCACCAGCACCCCGGGACAGCAACCCTACGAGCAGTACTTC.

This clonotype was detected only once. A much larger clonotype is one base distant, so this may be a read error. The rearrangement uses TRBV15 and TRBJ2-7, with 8 positions matching TRBD1. CDR1 is LNHNV, CDR2 YYDKDF, per germline (reference sequence). V was clipped by 5 bases and J by 2 bases; unmatched bases: 5. This CDR3 is 14 amino acids long. The CDR3 sequence is CATSPRQGPYEQYF. The CDR3 region has the DNA TGTGCCACCAGCCCTCGACAGGGGCCCTACGAGCAGTACTTC.

This clonotype was counted a few times. CDR3 coding DNA: TGTGCCACTGGACAGTGGAGGAGCACTGAAGCTTTCTTT. As protein: CATGQWRSTEAFF. This chain joins TRBV6-5 and TRBJ1-1, with D tentatively TRBD1 (6 bases). V lost 10 bases and J lost 4, with 16 bases in between. The germline V gene has CDR1 MNHEY and CDR2 SVGAGI. This CDR3 spans 13 amino acids.

Turning to this clonotype: Likely a read error: the CDR3 ends without its conserved phenylalanine or tryptophan. CDR3 DNA: TGTGCCATCAGTGAATCAGGTGATTCACCCCTCCACTCT. Translating it yields CAISESGDSPLHS. This sequence joins TRBV10-3 and TRBJ1-6; D not resolved. CDR1 is ENHRY and CDR2 is SYGVKD in the germline V gene. The CDR3 is 13 amino acids. Trimming took 3 bases from V and 8 from J, leaving 8 bases between them.

This clonotype was picked up a small number of times. This chain joins TRBV6-2 or TRBV6-3 and TRBJ2-2, with 10 bases that match TRBD1. The CDR3 is 15 residues long. Germline CDR1 reads MNHEY; CDR2 reads SVGEGT. The trim removed 2 bases at V and 6 bases at J, leaving 3 bases unmatched. The CDR3 nucleotides read TGTGCCAGCAGTTACGGGGGACAGGGGTCCGGGGAGCTGTTTTTT. This encodes CASSYGGQGSGELFF.